This is a list of T cell receptor beta chains from one sample in a study of blood T cell repertoires in COVID-19. Assay: immunoSEQ multiplex PCR; the TCRdb copy retains only in-frame clones and omits some. This table has approximately 130,000 clones, 80% to 85% appearing once. Sequencing was carried out using PBMCs or T cells enriched from blood (not recorded which). These receptors were taken from a man aged 30-40 years who had recovered from COVID-19. Both conserved end residues are part of each CDR3. The order of the fields is J gene, clone size, D gene, V gene, CDR3 DNA, CDR3 protein. A D gene is named only where the DNA matches it firmly. Some rows mark clone size as missing; the rest say once, few, many or name a class of expanded clone.

J: TRBJ1-6
size: -
D: -
V: TRBV3-1/TRBV3-2
DNA: TGTGCCAGCGCCGGGACAATCAATAATTCACCCCTCCACTTT
CDR3: CASAGTINNSPLHF

J: TRBJ1-2
size: -
D: TRBD1
V: TRBV2
DNA: TGTGCCAGCCTCCCGGACAGGGATGGCTACACCTTC
CDR3: CASLPDRDGYTF

J: TRBJ2-7
size: -
D: -
V: TRBV29-1
DNA: TGCAGCGTTGACGAGGGTCCCAACTACGAGCAGTACTTC
CDR3: CSVDEGPNYEQYF

J: TRBJ1-4
size: -
D: -
V: TRBV5-6
DNA: TGTGCCAGCAGCTTGGCCTGGTCGGGGGAAAAACTGTTTTTT
CDR3: CASSLAWSGEKLFF

J: TRBJ1-2
size: -
D: -
V: TRBV18
DNA: TGTGCCACCTCCCAGGGATTCAACTATGGCTACACCTTC
CDR3: CATSQGFNYGYTF

J: TRBJ1-2
size: -
D: -
V: TRBV6-1
DNA: TGTGCCAGCAGTGAAGAGGCACTAGGAAGCAACTATGGCTACACCTTC
CDR3: CASSEEALGSNYGYTF

J: TRBJ1-1
size: -
D: -
V: TRBV29-1
DNA: TGCAGCGTACGCAGGGGAAACACTGAAGCTTTCTTT
CDR3: CSVRRGNTEAFF

J: TRBJ1-1
size: -
D: -
V: TRBV10-2
DNA: TGCGCCAGCAGTGACTTCCTCCGTTCGGGGGGAATTAAAATAGGCACTGAAGCTTTCTTT
CDR3: CASSDFLRSGGIKIGTEAFF

J: TRBJ1-1
size: once
D: -
V: TRBV6-5
DNA: TGTGCCAGCAGGGCCCCCACTGAAGCTTTCTTT
CDR3: CASRAPTEAFF

J: TRBJ1-4
size: -
D: -
V: TRBV5-6
DNA: TGTGCCAGCAACGGTCGGGGGAGGACGGCGGTCAATGAAAAACTGTTTTTT
CDR3: CASNGRGRTAVNEKLFF

J: TRBJ2-5
size: -
D: -
V: TRBV5-5
DNA: TGTGCCAGCAGCCCTCGACTAGACGCAGAGACCCAGTACTTC
CDR3: CASSPRLDAETQYF

J: TRBJ1-5
size: -
D: -
V: TRBV19
DNA: TGTGCCAGTAGTATTCGCGACCAAGGCCGGGGACAGCCCCAGCATTTT
CDR3: CASSIRDQGRGQPQHF

J: TRBJ1-3
size: -
D: -
V: TRBV5-6
DNA: TGTGCCAGCAGTCCCGGAGTCTCTGGAAACACCATATATTTT
CDR3: CASSPGVSGNTIYF

J: TRBJ2-5
size: -
D: TRBD2
V: TRBV5-1
DNA: TGCGCCAGCAGCTTATCAGTCGGAGCGGGGGAAGAGACCCAGTACTTC
CDR3: CASSLSVGAGEETQYF

J: TRBJ1-1
size: once
D: -
V: TRBV5-1
DNA: TGCGCCAGCAGCAAAGAAGAGGAGAACACTGAAGCTTTCTTT
CDR3: CASSKEEENTEAFF

J: TRBJ1-3
size: -
D: -
V: TRBV30
DNA: TGTGCCTGGAGCTCAGGTTCTTTCTCTGGAAACACCATATATTTT
CDR3: CAWSSGSFSGNTIYF

J: TRBJ2-7
size: -
D: TRBD2
V: TRBV6-5
DNA: TGTGCCAGCAGTTACTCCCCGCGGGGGAACTACGAGCAGTACTTC
CDR3: CASSYSPRGNYEQYF

J: TRBJ2-7
size: -
D: TRBD2
V: TRBV9
DNA: TGTGCCAGCAGCGGCAGCGGGAGATGGGACGAGCAGTACTTC
CDR3: CASSGSGRWDEQYF

J: TRBJ1-1
size: -
D: TRBD1
V: TRBV29-1
DNA: TGCAGCGTCCGACAGGGGAACACTGAAGCTTTCTTT
CDR3: CSVRQGNTEAFF

J: TRBJ2-1
size: -
D: -
V: TRBV29-1
DNA: TGCAGCGTTGAAGATTTGATTTCAAGGGAGATAGAGCAGTTCTTC
CDR3: CSVEDLISREIEQFF

J: TRBJ1-1
size: -
D: TRBD1
V: TRBV19
DNA: TGTGCCAGTAGTCCACGACAGGGGGTGATCACTGAAGCTTTCTTT
CDR3: CASSPRQGVITEAFF

J: TRBJ1-2
size: -
D: TRBD1
V: TRBV2
DNA: TGTGCCAGCAGCCGACAGACAGGGGGAAACTATGGCTACACCTTC
CDR3: CASSRQTGGNYGYTF

J: TRBJ2-5
size: -
D: TRBD2
V: TRBV2
DNA: TGTGCCAGCAGTCCGGGGGGGAGCCGGGAGACCCAGTACTTC
CDR3: CASSPGGSRETQYF

J: TRBJ2-1
size: few
D: TRBD2
V: TRBV5-4
DNA: TGTGCCAGCAGCTTGTTACGCGGGGGGGTGGATGAGCAGTTCTTC
CDR3: CASSLLRGGVDEQFF

J: TRBJ2-3
size: -
D: -
V: TRBV13
DNA: TGTGCCAGCAGTTGGGGCTACGCGGATACGCAGTATTTT
CDR3: CASSWGYADTQYF

J: TRBJ2-3
size: -
D: TRBD2
V: TRBV2
DNA: TGTGCCAGCAGCAAGCGGGGGGGACAAGGAGATACGCAGTATTTT
CDR3: CASSKRGGQGDTQYF

J: TRBJ2-1
size: -
D: TRBD2
V: TRBV5-1
DNA: TGCGCCAGCAGCTGGGGACTAGCGGGGGGCCCCCACAATGAGCAGTTCTTC
CDR3: CASSWGLAGGPHNEQFF

J: TRBJ1-4
size: once
D: TRBD1
V: TRBV2
DNA: TGTGCATGGACAGGGGGGACAACTAATGAAAAACTGTTTTTT
CDR3: CAWTGGTTNEKLFF

J: TRBJ1-1
size: -
D: -
V: TRBV19
DNA: TGTGCCAGTAGTATTCAGGGGAACACTGAAGCTTTCTTT
CDR3: CASSIQGNTEAFF

J: TRBJ2-2
size: few
D: TRBD1
V: TRBV7-3
DNA: TGTGCCAGCAGCCGGACAGGGCAACGTACCGGGGAGCTGTTTTTT
CDR3: CASSRTGQRTGELFF

J: TRBJ2-1
size: -
D: TRBD2
V: TRBV5-4
DNA: TGTGCCAGCAGCTGGCGGGGGGCCTACAATGAGCAGTTCTTC
CDR3: CASSWRGAYNEQFF

J: TRBJ1-5
size: -
D: -
V: TRBV10-3
DNA: TGTGCCATCAGTGGGGGGGACGGTAGCAATCAGCCCCAGCATTTT
CDR3: CAISGGDGSNQPQHF

J: TRBJ2-5
size: -
D: TRBD1
V: TRBV6-2/TRBV6-3
DNA: TGTGCCAGCAGTCGAGGTGGGGGGACAGGGGAAGAGACCCAGTACTTC
CDR3: CASSRGGGTGEETQYF

J: TRBJ2-1
size: -
D: TRBD2
V: TRBV4-1
DNA: TGCGCCAGCAGCCACGCCCCACTAGCGGTCGACAATGAGCAGTTCTTC
CDR3: CASSHAPLAVDNEQFF

J: TRBJ1-1
size: -
D: -
V: TRBV30
DNA: TGTGCCTGGAGTATACAACAGGGTTTTGCTTTCTTT
CDR3: CAWSIQQGFAFF

J: TRBJ1-2
size: -
D: TRBD1
V: TRBV3-1/TRBV3-2
DNA: TGTGCCAGCAGCCTATCGAGAATGGGTGATCAGGGACAGCGTACCTTC
CDR3: CASSLSRMGDQGQRTF

J: TRBJ2-1
size: -
D: TRBD2
V: TRBV19
DNA: TGTGCCAGTTCCCCTTCGAGCGGGGGCTACAATGAGCAGTTCTTC
CDR3: CASSPSSGGYNEQFF

J: TRBJ1-5
size: -
D: TRBD1
V: TRBV10-1
DNA: TGCGCCAGCAGTGACAAAAAAAACCGGGACAGGGATAATCAGCCCCAGCATTTT
CDR3: CASSDKKNRDRDNQPQHF

J: TRBJ2-2
size: -
D: -
V: TRBV19
DNA: TGTGCCAGTAGTCCCCTCCAGAGGACCGGGGAGCTGTTTTTT
CDR3: CASSPLQRTGELFF

J: TRBJ2-1
size: -
D: -
V: TRBV7-9
DNA: TGTGCCAGCAGCTTAGGAAAGACAGGCGCCTACAATGAGCAGTTCTTC
CDR3: CASSLGKTGAYNEQFF

J: TRBJ1-4
size: once
D: -
V: TRBV5-6
DNA: TGTGCCAGCAGCTTGCTTGGGGCACTTGCAACTAATGAAAAACTGTTTTTT
CDR3: CASSLLGALATNEKLFF

J: TRBJ2-2
size: -
D: TRBD1
V: TRBV14
DNA: TGTGCCAGCAGCCACCCTAGGGGACAGGGGTGGTCCGGGGAGCTGTTTTTT
CDR3: CASSHPRGQGWSGELFF